This T cell receptor (beta chain) was recovered during a study of neurological immune-mediated disorders. Study-wide findings and caveats: No CDR3 amino acid sequences were shared by expanded clones across subjects, suggesting private repertoires in all groups. Multiple sclerosis, the disease with the least TCR clonal expansion, fell below healthy controls, whereas HTLV-1-associated myelopathy showed the most.

A 10-nucleotide random UMI tagged transcripts in template-switch 5'RACE cDNA synthesis. TCRdb redid the calling of the 5' RACE reads with MiXCR, one entry per CDR3 protein. The sample has tens of thousands of distinct CDR3 sequences, roughly 4.4% seen once. In this sample, this clonotype turned up many times. Its antigen remains unknown. The source of this sequence is a man aged 50 or older with multiple sclerosis. The sample taken for sequencing was PBMCs.

The CDR3: CASSPGIYEQYF. CDR3 nucleotides: TGTGCCAGCAGCCCGGGGATCTACGAGCAGTACTTC. The rearrangement links TRBV28 to TRBJ2-7, with D possibly being TRBD2 (5 bases). The length of the CDR3 is 12 residues. V dropped 6 bases and J dropped 3 bases, with 9 bases sitting between them. Germline V gene data show CDR1 as MDHEN and CDR2 as SYDVKM.